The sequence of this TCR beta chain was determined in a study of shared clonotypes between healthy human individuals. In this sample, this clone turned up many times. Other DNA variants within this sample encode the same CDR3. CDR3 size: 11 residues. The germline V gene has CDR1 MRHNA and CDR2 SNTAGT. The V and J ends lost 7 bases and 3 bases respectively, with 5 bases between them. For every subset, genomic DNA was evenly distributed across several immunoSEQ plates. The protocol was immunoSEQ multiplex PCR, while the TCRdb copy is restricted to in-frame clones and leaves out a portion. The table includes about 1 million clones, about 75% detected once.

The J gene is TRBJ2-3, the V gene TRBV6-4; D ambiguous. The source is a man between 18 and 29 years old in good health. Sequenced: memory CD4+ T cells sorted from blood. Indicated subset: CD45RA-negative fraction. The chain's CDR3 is CASTLTDTQYF. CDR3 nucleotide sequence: TGTGCCAGCACCTTGACAGATACGCAGTATTTT.